Shown below are 8 T cell receptor beta chains from a single sample sequenced in a study of T cell responses to AZD1222 COVID-19 vaccine. Libraries were prepared by immunoSEQ multiplex PCR; TCRdb keeps only in-frame clonotypes and omits some of them. This table has about 130,000 clones, 88% appearing once. The sample in question was peripheral blood, obtained 28 days after the second AZD1222 dose. The receptors derive from an adult who received the AZD1222 COVID-19 vaccine.

The CDR3 DNA sequence: TGTGCCAGTAGTATAGGGGACTCCCGCACAGATACGCAGTATTTT. Protein product: CASSIGDSRTDTQYF. The chain carries TRBV19 and TRBJ2-3; weak D call: TRBD2 (6 bases). This CDR3 has 15 amino acids. V lost 1 base and J 1 base, leaving 9 bases between the germline ends. Germline V gives CDR1 LNHDA, CDR2 SQIVND (reference sequence).

The chain is built from TRBV11-3 and TRBJ1-3; D might be TRBD1 (5 bases). V was shortened by 2 bases and J by 0 bases, with 8 bases between the two germline ends. CDR1 and CDR2 (germline): SGHNT, YENEEA. CDR3 length: 15 amino acids. In DNA, the CDR3 is TGTGCCAGCAGCTTACGGGGGAACTCTGGAAACACCATATATTTT. This encodes CASSLRGNSGNTIYF.

The rearrangement links TRBV11-2 to TRBJ1-1; D is uncertain. CDR1 and CDR2 from the germline V gene are SGHAT and FQNNGV. The V and J ends lost 2 bases and 6 bases respectively, with 10 bases between them. The CDR3 extends over 13 amino acids. As DNA, the CDR3 is TGTGCCAGCAGCTTATTCCAGGAATCTGAAGCTTTCTTT. It yields the protein CASSLFQESEAFF.

The chain employs TRBV12-5 and TRBJ1-1; no clear D gene. This CDR3 is built from 14 residues. The V gene's germline CDR1 is LGHNT and CDR2 FRNRAP. Trimming left V 1 base short and J 4 bases short, with 10 bases between. CDR3 DNA sequence: TGTGCTAGTGGTTTGGGACCTTCCCCCACTGAAGCTTTCTTT. This encodes CASGLGPSPTEAFF.

The rearrangement links TRBV5-1 to TRBJ1-1; weak D call: TRBD1 (6 bases). This CDR3 is built from 15 residues. Trimming took off 2 bases at V and 5 bases at J, with 16 bases between the two ends. Germline V gives CDR1 SGHRS, CDR2 YFSETQ. CDR3 sequence (DNA): TGCGCCAGCAGCTTTACAGGGCTGGGGAGTACTGAAGCTTTCTTT. Amino acid sequence: CASSFTGLGSTEAFF.

The rearrangement joins TRBV19 to TRBJ1-5; 7 nucleotides line up with TRBD1. CDR1 and CDR2 from the germline V gene are LNHDA and SQIVND (reference sequence). V lost 7 bases and J lost 0; bases outside the gene matches: 12. CDR3 length: 17 amino acids. CDR3 in DNA: TGTGCCAGTACAAGGGCAGGGGGGGTTTATAGCAATCAGCCCCAGCATTTT. This encodes CASTRAGGVYSNQPQHF.

This clone was observed once. V usage is TRBV3-1 (or the pseudogene TRBV3-2) and J usage is TRBJ1-1, with unresolved D. Looked up from germline, CDR1 is LGHDT and CDR2 is YNNKEL (reference sequence). V lost 1 base to trimming and J lost 0 bases, with 9 bases between them. The CDR3 loop spans 15 amino acids. The CDR3 region has the DNA TGTGCCAGCAGCCAAGTCCCGGGTGTGAACACTGAAGCTTTCTTT. It specifies CASSQVPGVNTEAFF.

The V and J genes are TRBV5-1 and TRBJ2-1; 10 bases agree with TRBD2. The CDR3 has 15 residues. Germline values: CDR1 SGHRS, CDR2 YFSETQ. J gave up 10 bases and V 4 bases, and 11 bases lay outside the gene matches. CDR3 in DNA: TGCGCCAGCAGCCCCGCGTCCGGGACTAGCGACGAGCAGTTCTTC. This codes for CASSPASGTSDEQFF.